Ten or more counts support the clone carrying this T cell receptor beta chain. The antigen is undetermined. In TCRdb, the RACE reads were re-called with MiXCR into one record per CDR3 protein. This table holds fewer than 90,000 distinct CDR3 sequences, 6% to 8.5% found once. Regarding time point: patch test 2, 6 weeks after DPC sensitization. The treatment is: therapeutic diphenylcyclopropenone sensitization with weekly scalp DPC. This entry belongs to a study of human T cells and chemical hapten exposure. Whole-study results and caveats: DPC sensitization left the count of TCRs above 1 in 1000 unchanged. Against controls, expanded TCRs gave rise to significantly more large CDR3 similarity clusters.

The sequencing here drew on whole blood, taken in connection with sensitization to the hapten diphenylcyclopropenone (DPC). This receptor was taken from a woman aged 25 to 39 with alopecia areata. Some clones in this sample may be carry-over from other donors' samples.

The CDR3 DNA reads TGTGCCAGCAGCGATATCGGATTCTCCATAGTAATTGAGCAGTTCTTC. Translation: CASSDIGFSIVIEQFF. The rearrangement uses TRBV7-8 and TRBJ2-1; D ambiguous. Germline values: CDR1 SGHVS, CDR2 FQNEAQ. This CDR3 comprises 16 residues. Trimming took off 5 bases at V and 9 bases at J, with 23 bases between the two ends.